The next 32 T cell receptor beta chains were all read from a single sample in a study of blood T cell repertoires in COVID-19. Sequenced by immunoSEQ multiplex PCR; TCRdb stores in-frame clones only, minus some. The sample lists about 440,000 clones, roughly 91% occurring once. The sequenced material came from PBMCs or T cells enriched from blood (not recorded which). These TCRs come from a man aged 18-30 years who had recovered from COVID-19.

The rearrangement joins TRBV6-5 to TRBJ1-1; D perhaps matches TRBD1 (6 bases). The CDR3 totals 13 residues. Trimming removed 10 bases from V and 1 base from J, with 13 bases in between. Germline V gives CDR1 MNHEY, CDR2 SVGAGI. The CDR3 region is CATARRGNTEAFF. The CDR3, as DNA: TGTGCCACCGCCCGCAGGGGGAACACTGAAGCTTTCTTT.

The genes are TRBV27 and TRBJ2-1, with TRBD1 matching 7 bases. The CDR3 runs to 15 residues. J was trimmed by 7 bases and V by 5 bases; bases with no gene match: 11. The germline gives CDR1 MNHEY, CDR2 SMNVEV (reference sequence). CDR3 sequence: CASSPPPTGKNEQFF. The CDR3 DNA reads TGTGCCAGCAGTCCCCCACCGACAGGGAAAAATGAGCAGTTCTTC.

J is TRBJ1-1 and V is TRBV7-9, with D perhaps TRBD1 (5 bases). This CDR3 is built from 15 residues. Germline CDR1 and CDR2: SEHNR and FQNEAQ (reference sequence). Trimming removed 1 base at V and 2 bases at J, with 11 bases between. This CDR3 reads CASSLGDDRNTEAFF. In nucleotides, the CDR3 is TGTGCCAGCAGCTTAGGTGACGACAGAAACACTGAAGCTTTCTTT.

This clone was counted a single time. V gene TRBV25-1 combines with J gene TRBJ2-4; TRBD1 aligns across 10 bases. Germline CDR1 reads MGHDK; CDR2 reads SYGVNS. V dropped 7 bases and J dropped 3; count of bases not matched to a gene: 9. This CDR3 comprises 16 residues. The CDR3 coding sequence is TGTGCCAGCACCGGGACAGGGGAGTTGGGCAAAAACATTCAGTACTTC. Translated, it gives CASTGTGELGKNIQYF.

This rearrangement joins TRBV3-1 (or the pseudogene TRBV3-2) to TRBJ2-2; D perhaps matches TRBD2 (6 bases). Germline V lookup: CDR1 LGHDT, CDR2 YNNKEL (reference sequence). V was trimmed by 4 bases and J by 3 bases, leaving 15 bases between them. The CDR3 totals 16 residues. The CDR3 DNA reads TGTGCCAGCAGCCCCACCGGGACTTCGGACACCGGGGAGCTGTTTTTT. Translation: CASSPTGTSDTGELFF.

The chain recombines TRBV19 with TRBJ2-1; tentative D call: TRBD2 (6 bases). The length of the CDR3 is 14 residues. CDR1 and CDR2 from the germline V gene are LNHDA and SQIVND (reference sequence). V lost 7 bases, J lost 7 bases, and 17 bases lay in between. The CDR3 loop is CASTTRGKTNEQFF. The CDR3 DNA follows: TGTGCCAGTACGACGCGCGGGAAGACTAATGAGCAGTTCTTC.

V usage is TRBV11-1 and J usage is TRBJ2-3; D perhaps matches TRBD1 (6 bases). CDR3 size: 16 residues. The germline V gene encodes CDR1 SGHAT and CDR2 FQDESV (reference sequence). With 2 bases removed from V and 2 bases from J, the gap between germline ends came to 14 bases. As DNA, the CDR3 is TGTGCCAGCAGCTTAATTCCAGGGGCTTCCACAGATACGCAGTATTTT. Residues: CASSLIPGASTDTQYF.

The V and J genes are TRBV6-6 and TRBJ1-1; D uncertain. The CDR3 consists of 14 residues. Trimming cost V 6 bases and J 1 base, with 12 bases left between them. Germline V gene data show CDR1 as MNHNY and CDR2 as SVGAGI (reference sequence). The CDR3 region has the DNA TGTGCCAGCAGCACGGGGAGCCCGAACACTGAAGCTTTCTTT. This codes for CASSTGSPNTEAFF.

V and J are TRBV6-5 and TRBJ1-2; D is possibly TRBD1 (6 bases). The V gene's germline CDR1 is MNHEY and CDR2 SVGAGI. This CDR3 has 15 residues. The ends were cut back, 0 bases at V and 7 bases at J, with 15 bases in the middle. DNA for the CDR3: TGTGCCAGCAGTTACTCAACAACAGGGTTGCGTGGCTACACCTTC. Its translation: CASSYSTTGLRGYTF.

V usage is TRBV27 and J usage is TRBJ2-7; tentatively, D is TRBD2 (5 bases). The V gene lost 5 bases and the J gene lost 3 bases, with 20 bases spanning the gap. Germline CDR1 is MNHEY and CDR2 is SMNVEV (reference sequence). CDR3 length: 16 amino acids. The CDR3 reads CASSPSTSSGFYEQYF. In nucleotides, the CDR3 is TGTGCCAGCAGTCCCTCGACGTCCAGCGGTTTCTACGAGCAGTACTTC.

This clone has more than one count but fewer than ten. This rearrangement joins TRBV28 to TRBJ1-6; 7 bases are a match to TRBD1. After removal of 1 base from V and 18 bases from J, the junction contained 9 bases not matched to a gene. The germline gives CDR1 MDHEN, CDR2 SYDVKM. This CDR3 contains 13 residues. The CDR3 reads CASSLSGTVFYHF. CDR3 nucleotide sequence: TGTGCCAGCAGTTTATCGGGGACAGTGTTCTACCACTTT.

The V and J genes are TRBV5-6 and TRBJ2-2; 9 bases map to TRBD1. The CDR3 runs 15 residues. The germline V gene encodes CDR1 SGHDT and CDR2 YYEEEE. V shed 3 bases and J 1 base; nucleotides not matched to a gene: 1. CDR3 nucleotides: TGTGCCAGCAGCTGGGACAGGGTGAACACCGGGGAGCTGTTTTTT. As protein: CASSWDRVNTGELFF.

CDR3 in DNA: TGTGCCAGCAGCTTAGGTTCTAGCCTTCAAGGTTACAATGAGCAGTTCTTC. Encoded protein: CASSLGSSLQGYNEQFF. The chain is built from TRBV7-8 and TRBJ2-1; D possibly corresponds to TRBD2 (5 bases). Germline V CDR1 and CDR2: SGHVS, FQNEAQ. Trimming shortened V by 1 base and J by 4 bases, and 17 bases separated the two germline ends. This CDR3 contains 17 residues.

The rearrangement links TRBV6-1 to TRBJ1-5; tentative D call: TRBD1 (5 bases). Trimming removed 3 bases from V and 6 bases from J, with 12 bases in between. In germline, CDR1 is MNHNS, CDR2 SASEGT. The CDR3 loop spans 14 amino acids. The chain's CDR3 is CASSEKQVRQPQHF. DNA of the CDR3: TGTGCCAGCAGTGAGAAACAGGTACGTCAGCCCCAGCATTTT.

This chain joins TRBV12-3 or TRBV12-4 and TRBJ2-1; D is perhaps TRBD1 (5 bases). Trimming shortened V by 5 bases and J by 8 bases, and 13 bases separated the two germline ends. The length of the CDR3 is 13 residues. CDR3 sequence (DNA): TGTGCCAGCAGTCCGGACATTGGCGATGAGCAGTTCTTC. Its protein product is CASSPDIGDEQFF.

V and J are TRBV10-2 and TRBJ1-2; a weak D match, TRBD1 (5 bases). Germline V gene data show CDR1 as WSHSY and CDR2 as SAAADI. The V gene lost 5 bases and the J gene lost 7 bases, with 14 bases spanning the gap. The CDR3 runs 13 residues. CDR3 DNA: TGCGCCAGCAGTCGCCCGGGGGACTTTGGCTACACCTTC. It is translated as CASSRPGDFGYTF.

This clone was found a few times. The chain combines TRBV11-2 with TRBJ2-7; 11 bases are a match to TRBD2. The V and J ends lost 0 bases and 4 bases, in that order; junction bases with no gene match: 8. Germline CDR1 reads SGHAT; CDR2 reads FQNNGV. CDR3 size: 17 residues. The CDR3 coding sequence is TGTGCCAGCAGCTTAGATCTAGAACTAGCGGGAGTATACGAGCAGTACTTC. Encoded protein: CASSLDLELAGVYEQYF.

This clone was found once. This chain uses TRBV6-1 with TRBJ2-7; a weak D match, TRBD1 (5 bases). The CDR3 contains 14 residues. V was trimmed by 2 bases and J by 4 bases, leaving 12 bases between them. Germline CDR1 is MNHNS and CDR2 is SASEGT. The CDR3 sequence: CASSELIRVYEQYF. The CDR3 DNA is TGTGCCAGCAGTGAACTCATCAGGGTGTACGAGCAGTACTTC.

Here the CDR3 DNA reads TGTGCCAGCAGCTACGACGGAGACAATCAGCCCCAGCATTTT. Translated, it gives CASSYDGDNQPQHF. This chain links TRBV7-9 with TRBJ1-5; D not certain. The CDR3 has 14 amino acids. Trimming removed 4 bases at V and 3 bases at J, with 10 bases between. CDR1 and CDR2 from the germline V gene are SEHNR and FQNEAQ (reference sequence).

The chain links TRBV5-1 to TRBJ1-4; the D gene is possibly TRBD1 (6 bases). V lost 0 bases and J 6 bases, leaving 12 bases between the germline ends. This CDR3 has 15 amino acids. Germline V gives CDR1 SGHRS, CDR2 YFSETQ. Here the CDR3 DNA reads TGCGCCAGCAGCTTGGAATGGGGGGGCGATGAAAAACTGTTTTTT. Residues: CASSLEWGGDEKLFF.

This chain joins TRBV19 and TRBJ1-2; D is ambiguous. The germline V gene encodes CDR1 LNHDA and CDR2 SQIVND (reference sequence). The CDR3 is made up of 15 amino acids. The V gene lost 4 bases and the J gene lost 4 bases, with 16 bases spanning the gap. The CDR3 sequence: CASSTLGRYVYGYTF. As DNA, the CDR3 is TGTGCCAGTAGTACCCTGGGCAGATACGTCTATGGCTACACCTTC.

This chain joins TRBV5-1 and TRBJ1-2, with D possibly TRBD1 on 6 matching bases. The CDR3 spans 13 residues. Trimming shortened V by 4 bases and J by 8 bases, and 15 bases separated the two germline ends. Germline V gene lookup returns CDR1 SGHRS and CDR2 YFSETQ. The CDR3 region is CASSQTGIRGYTF. CDR3 coding DNA: TGCGCCAGCAGCCAAACAGGGATTCGGGGCTACACCTTC. The full variable domain, completed using reference TRBV5-1 and TRBJ1-2, is KAGVTQTPRYLIKTRGQQVTLSCSPISGHRSVSWYQQTPGQGLQFLFEYFSETQRNKGNFPGRFSGRQFSNSRSEMNVSTLELGDSALYLCASSQTGIRGYTFGSGTRLTVV.

The genes are TRBV6-5 and TRBJ2-2; TRBD1 matches 12 bases. CDR1 and CDR2 from the germline V gene are MNHEY and SVGAGI. The CDR3 runs 15 residues. After removal of 6 bases from V and 5 bases from J, the junction contained 4 bases not matched to a gene. In DNA form, the CDR3 reads TGTGCCAGCAGGGGACAGGGGGCGAGGACCGGGGAGCTGTTTTTT. Translation: CASRGQGARTGELFF.

This clone was found once. The chain employs TRBV7-9 and TRBJ2-4, with D tentatively TRBD1 (6 bases). V was clipped by 5 bases and J by 4 bases, with 21 bases between them. CDR1 is SEHNR, CDR2 FQNEAQ, per germline (reference sequence). The CDR3 length is 17 residues. CDR3 loop: CASSQKFDRTVKNIQYF. The CDR3 DNA sequence: TGTGCCAGCAGCCAGAAGTTTGATCGGACAGTGAAAAACATTCAGTACTTC.

The chain recombines TRBV20-1 with TRBJ2-1; weak D call: TRBD1 (6 bases). CDR1 is DFQATT, CDR2 SNEGSKA, per germline (reference sequence). V was trimmed by 6 bases and J by 10 bases, leaving 13 bases between them. The CDR3 extends over 11 amino acids. CDR3 protein: CSALAGGEQFF. The CDR3 bases are TGCAGTGCCTTAGCTGGGGGCGAGCAGTTCTTC.

The chain employs TRBV2 and TRBJ1-5, with 7 bases aligning to TRBD1. Germline V lookup: CDR1 SNHLY, CDR2 FYNNEI. Trimming removed 2 bases from V and 4 bases from J; junction bases left unmatched: 2. The CDR3 runs 14 residues. CDR3: CASSEQGVNQPQHF. Written as DNA, the CDR3 is TGTGCCAGCAGTGAACAGGGGGTTAATCAGCCCCAGCATTTT.

The chain recombines TRBV18 with TRBJ1-1, with D tentatively TRBD1 (6 bases). The length of the CDR3 is 15 residues. V dropped 6 bases and J dropped 1 base, with 15 bases sitting between them. CDR1 is KGHSH and CDR2 is LQKENI in the germline V gene. The CDR3 spells CASSPVQGPNTEAFF. For the CDR3, the DNA is TGTGCCAGCTCCCCCGTACAGGGCCCGAACACTGAAGCTTTCTTT.

This chain connects TRBV3-1 (or the pseudogene TRBV3-2) to TRBJ1-3, with D unclear. Germline CDR1 LGHDT, CDR2 YNNKEL (reference sequence). Trimming left V 1 base short and J 0 bases short, with 13 bases between. The CDR3 has 17 residues. DNA of the CDR3: TGTGCCAGCAGCCAAGCGGCTGGATGGAGCTCTGGAAACACCATATATTTT. Translated: CASSQAAGWSSGNTIYF.

The J gene is TRBJ2-7, the V gene TRBV2; D call uncertain. The length of the CDR3 is 16 residues. The V end was cut by 4 bases, the J end by 0 bases, with 16 bases between. Looked up from germline, CDR1 is SNHLY and CDR2 is FYNNEI. The CDR3 here is CASSVAALLSSYEQYF. The CDR3 region has the DNA TGTGCCAGCAGTGTGGCGGCCCTCCTAAGCTCCTACGAGCAGTACTTC.

V is TRBV7-9 and J is TRBJ2-7, with D perhaps TRBD2 (6 bases). In germline, CDR1 is SEHNR, CDR2 FQNEAQ (reference sequence). The CDR3 covers 14 residues. The ends were cut back, 3 bases at V and 4 bases at J, with 13 bases in the middle. Here the CDR3 reads CASSLGGAGYEQYF. As DNA, the CDR3 is TGTGCCAGCAGCTTGGGCGGGGCTGGATACGAGCAGTACTTC.

The V gene is TRBV30, the J gene TRBJ1-1; D gene unclear. V was cut by 0 bases and J by 7 bases, with 15 bases left in between. Germline CDR1 GTSNPN, CDR2 SVGIG (reference sequence). The CDR3 has 14 amino acids. The CDR3 loop reads CAWSVEYWAREAFF. In DNA form, the CDR3 reads TGTGCCTGGAGTGTAGAGTATTGGGCCCGTGAAGCTTTCTTT.

V and J are TRBV10-3 and TRBJ1-1, with D unresolved. There are 15 residues in the CDR3. Germline values: CDR1 ENHRY, CDR2 SYGVKD. V lost 2 bases, J lost 7 bases, and 17 bases lay in between. The CDR3 is CAISEPSTGLDEAFF. The CDR3 nucleotides read TGTGCCATCAGTGAGCCCAGCACGGGTCTAGATGAAGCTTTCTTT.